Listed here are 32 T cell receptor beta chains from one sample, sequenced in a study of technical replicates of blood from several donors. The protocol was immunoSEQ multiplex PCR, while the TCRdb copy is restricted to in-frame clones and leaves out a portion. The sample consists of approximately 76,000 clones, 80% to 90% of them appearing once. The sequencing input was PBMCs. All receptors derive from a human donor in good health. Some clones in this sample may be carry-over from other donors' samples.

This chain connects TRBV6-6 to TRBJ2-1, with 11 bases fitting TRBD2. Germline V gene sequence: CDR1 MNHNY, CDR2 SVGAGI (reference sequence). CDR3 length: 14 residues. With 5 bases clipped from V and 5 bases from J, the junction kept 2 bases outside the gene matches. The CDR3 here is CASSTSGGNNEQFF. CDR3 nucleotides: TGTGCCAGCAGTACTAGCGGGGGTAACAATGAGCAGTTCTTC.

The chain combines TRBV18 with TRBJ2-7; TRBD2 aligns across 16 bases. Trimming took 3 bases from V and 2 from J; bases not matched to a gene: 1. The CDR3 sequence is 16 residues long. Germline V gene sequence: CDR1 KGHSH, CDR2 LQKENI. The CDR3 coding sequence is TGTGCCAGCTCACCGGGGACTAGCGGGAGGGCCTACGAGCAGTACTTC. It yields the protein CASSPGTSGRAYEQYF. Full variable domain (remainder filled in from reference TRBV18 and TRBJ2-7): NAGVMQNPRHLVRRRGQEARLRCSPMKGHSHVYWYRQLPEEGLKFMVYLQKENIIDESGMPKERFSAEFPKEGPSILRIQQVVRGDSAAYFCASSPGTSGRAYEQYFGPGTRLTVT.

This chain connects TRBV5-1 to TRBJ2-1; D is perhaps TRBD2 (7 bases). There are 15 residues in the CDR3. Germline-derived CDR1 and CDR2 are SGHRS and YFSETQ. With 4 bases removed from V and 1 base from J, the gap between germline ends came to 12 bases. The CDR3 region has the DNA TGCGCCAGCAGCGAGGGGGACTATTCCTACAATGAGCAGTTCTTC. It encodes CASSEGDYSYNEQFF.

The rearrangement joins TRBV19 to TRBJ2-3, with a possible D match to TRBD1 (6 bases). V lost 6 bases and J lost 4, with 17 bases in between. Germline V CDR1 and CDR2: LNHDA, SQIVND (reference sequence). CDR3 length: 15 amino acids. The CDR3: CASSQGPSWADTQYF. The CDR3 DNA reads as TGTGCCAGTAGCCAGGGGCCAAGCTGGGCAGATACGCAGTATTTT.

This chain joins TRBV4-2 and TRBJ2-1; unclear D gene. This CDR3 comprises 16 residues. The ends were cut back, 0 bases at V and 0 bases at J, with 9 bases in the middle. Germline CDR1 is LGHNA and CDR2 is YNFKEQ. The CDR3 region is CASSQDDISSYNEQFF. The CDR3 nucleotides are TGTGCCAGCAGCCAAGATGACATCAGCTCCTACAATGAGCAGTTCTTC.

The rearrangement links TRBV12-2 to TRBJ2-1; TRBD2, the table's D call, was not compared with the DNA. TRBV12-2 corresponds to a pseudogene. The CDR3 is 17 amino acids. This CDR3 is CASRPAGLAGGARSSFF. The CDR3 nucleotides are TGTGCAAGTCGCCCGGCGGGACTAGCGGGAGGAGCACGGAGCTCGTTCTTC.

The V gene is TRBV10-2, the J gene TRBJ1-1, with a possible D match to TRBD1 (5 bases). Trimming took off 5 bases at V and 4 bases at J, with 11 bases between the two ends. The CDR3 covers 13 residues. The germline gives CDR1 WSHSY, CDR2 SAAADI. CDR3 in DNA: TGCGCCAGCAGTTTGGGGGGTGGCACTGAAGCTTTCTTT. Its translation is CASSLGGGTEAFF.

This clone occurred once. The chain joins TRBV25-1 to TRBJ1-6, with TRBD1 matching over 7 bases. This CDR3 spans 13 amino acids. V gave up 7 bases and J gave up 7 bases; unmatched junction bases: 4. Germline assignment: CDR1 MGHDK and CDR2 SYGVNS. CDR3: CASTRTGNSPLHF. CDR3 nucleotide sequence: TGTGCCAGCACCCGGACAGGCAATTCACCCCTCCACTTT. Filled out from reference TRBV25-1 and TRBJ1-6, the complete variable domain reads EADIYQTPRYLVIGTGKKITLECSQTMGHDKMYWYQQDPGMELHLIHYSYGVNSTEKGDLSSESTVSRIRTEHFPLTLESARPSHTSQYLCASTRTGNSPLHFGNGTRLTVT.

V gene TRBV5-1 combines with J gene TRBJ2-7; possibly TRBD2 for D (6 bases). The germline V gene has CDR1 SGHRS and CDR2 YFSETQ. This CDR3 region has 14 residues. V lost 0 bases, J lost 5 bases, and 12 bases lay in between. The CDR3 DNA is TGCGCCAGCAGCTTGGAGGACGGGGGTCACGAGCAGTACTTC. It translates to CASSLEDGGHEQYF.

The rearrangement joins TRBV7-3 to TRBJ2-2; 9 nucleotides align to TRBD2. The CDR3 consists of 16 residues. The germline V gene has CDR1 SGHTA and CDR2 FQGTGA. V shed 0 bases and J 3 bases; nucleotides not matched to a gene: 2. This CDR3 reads CASSLTRTSDTGELFF. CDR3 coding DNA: TGTGCCAGCAGCTTAACTAGGACTAGCGACACCGGGGAGCTGTTTTTT.

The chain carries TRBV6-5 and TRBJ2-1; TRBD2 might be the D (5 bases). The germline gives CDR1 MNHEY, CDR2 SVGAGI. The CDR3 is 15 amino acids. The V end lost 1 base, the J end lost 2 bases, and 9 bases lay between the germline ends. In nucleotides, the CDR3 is TGTGCCAGCAGTTACTTAGCGAACACCTACAATGAGCAGTTCTTC. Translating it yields CASSYLANTYNEQFF.

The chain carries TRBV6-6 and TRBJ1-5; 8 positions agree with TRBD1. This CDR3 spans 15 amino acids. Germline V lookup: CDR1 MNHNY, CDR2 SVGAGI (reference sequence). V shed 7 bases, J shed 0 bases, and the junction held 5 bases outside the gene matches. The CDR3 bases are TGTGCCAGCAATGACAGGGGTTATAGCAATCAGCCCCAGCATTTT. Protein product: CASNDRGYSNQPQHF.

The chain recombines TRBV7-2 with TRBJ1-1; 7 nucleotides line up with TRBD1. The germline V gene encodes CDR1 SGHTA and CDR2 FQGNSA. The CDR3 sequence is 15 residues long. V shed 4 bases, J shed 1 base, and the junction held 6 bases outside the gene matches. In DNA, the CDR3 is TGTGCCAGCAGCTCGTGGGACAGACCGAACACTGAAGCTTTCTTT. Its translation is CASSSWDRPNTEAFF.

DNA of the CDR3: TGTGCCAGCAGGGCATGGAATCAGCCCCAGCATTTT. Encoded protein: CASRAWNQPQHF. The rearrangement joins TRBV6-5 to TRBJ1-5; D remains unclear. Germline loops: CDR1 MNHEY, CDR2 SVGAGI. This CDR3 has 12 amino acids. The ends were cut back, 6 bases at V and 4 bases at J, with 7 bases in the middle.

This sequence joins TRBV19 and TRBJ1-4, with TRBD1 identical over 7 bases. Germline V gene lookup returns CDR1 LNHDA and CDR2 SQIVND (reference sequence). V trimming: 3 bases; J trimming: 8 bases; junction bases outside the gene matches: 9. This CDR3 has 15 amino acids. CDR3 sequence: CASSITTGRLEKLFF. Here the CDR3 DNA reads TGTGCCAGTAGTATCACGACAGGGCGGTTAGAAAAACTGTTTTTT.

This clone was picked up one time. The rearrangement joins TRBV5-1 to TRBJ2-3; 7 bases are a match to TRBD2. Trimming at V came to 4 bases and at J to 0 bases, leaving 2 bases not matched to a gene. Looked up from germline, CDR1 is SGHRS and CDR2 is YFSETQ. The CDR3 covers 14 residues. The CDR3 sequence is CASSQLASTDTQYF. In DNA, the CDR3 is TGCGCCAGCAGCCAACTAGCGAGCACAGATACGCAGTATTTT.

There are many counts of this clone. The CDR3 coding sequence is TGTGCCAGCAGCTTGGGGACAGGGGGAAGAAGAACTGAAGCTTTCTTT. Translation gives CASSLGTGGRRTEAFF. The V gene is TRBV11-2, the J gene TRBJ1-1; 11 bases map to TRBD1. The trim removed 3 bases at V and 5 bases at J, leaving 8 bases unmatched. From germline, CDR1 is SGHAT and CDR2 FQNNGV. CDR3 length: 16 amino acids.

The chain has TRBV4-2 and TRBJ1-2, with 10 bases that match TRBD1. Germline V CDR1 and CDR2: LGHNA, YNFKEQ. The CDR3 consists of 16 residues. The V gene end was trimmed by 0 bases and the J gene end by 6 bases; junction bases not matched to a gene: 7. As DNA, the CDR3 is TGTGCCAGCAGCCAAGATCATCCCGACAGGGGGCATGGCTACACCTTC. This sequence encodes CASSQDHPDRGHGYTF.

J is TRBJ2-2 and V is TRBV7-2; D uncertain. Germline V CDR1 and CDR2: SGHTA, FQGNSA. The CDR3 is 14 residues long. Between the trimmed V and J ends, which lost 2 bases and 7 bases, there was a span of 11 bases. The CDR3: CASSLFPRGGELFF. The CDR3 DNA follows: TGTGCCAGCAGCTTATTTCCCCGAGGCGGGGAGCTGTTTTTT.

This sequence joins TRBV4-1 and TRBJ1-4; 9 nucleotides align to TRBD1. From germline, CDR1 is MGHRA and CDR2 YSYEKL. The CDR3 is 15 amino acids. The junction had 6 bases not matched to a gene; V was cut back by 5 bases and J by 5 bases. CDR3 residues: CASSIPGQGNEKLFF. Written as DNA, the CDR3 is TGCGCCAGCAGCATTCCGGGACAGGGCAATGAAAAACTGTTTTTT.

The CDR3 DNA reads as TGTGCCAGCACCCCGGACAGGGGGCAAGAGACCCAGTACTTC. Its protein is CASTPDRGQETQYF. The chain combines TRBV27 with TRBJ2-5, with 10 positions matching TRBD1. V lost 7 bases, J lost 2 bases, and 4 bases stayed unmatched. Germline V gene lookup returns CDR1 MNHEY and CDR2 SMNVEV (reference sequence). The CDR3 loop spans 14 amino acids.

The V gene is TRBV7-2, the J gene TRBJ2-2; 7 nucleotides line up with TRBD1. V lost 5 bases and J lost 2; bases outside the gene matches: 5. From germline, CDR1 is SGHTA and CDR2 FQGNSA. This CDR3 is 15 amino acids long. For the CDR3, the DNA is TGTGCCAGCAGCAGTCACAGGGGAAACACCGGGGAGCTGTTTTTT. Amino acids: CASSSHRGNTGELFF.

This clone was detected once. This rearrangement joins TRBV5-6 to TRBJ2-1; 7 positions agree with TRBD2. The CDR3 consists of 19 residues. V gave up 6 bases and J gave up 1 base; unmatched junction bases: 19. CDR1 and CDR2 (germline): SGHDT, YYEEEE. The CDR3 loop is CASTTSPAGGRQSYNEQFF. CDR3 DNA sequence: TGTGCCAGCACCACCTCGCCGGCGGGCGGGAGACAGTCCTACAATGAGCAGTTCTTC.

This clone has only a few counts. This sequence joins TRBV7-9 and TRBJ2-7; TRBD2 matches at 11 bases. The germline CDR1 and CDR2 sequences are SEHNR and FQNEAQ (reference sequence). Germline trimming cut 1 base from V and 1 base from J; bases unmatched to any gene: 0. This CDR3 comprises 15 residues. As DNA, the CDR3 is TGTGCCAGCAGCTTAGTAGCGGGAGGGTCCTACGAGCAGTACTTC. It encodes CASSLVAGGSYEQYF.

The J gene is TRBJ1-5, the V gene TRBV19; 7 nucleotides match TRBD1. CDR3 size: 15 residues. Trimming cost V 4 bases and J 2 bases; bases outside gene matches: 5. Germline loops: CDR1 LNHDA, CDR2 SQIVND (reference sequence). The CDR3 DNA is TGTGCCAGTAGTAACCACAGGGGTGGCAATCAGCCCCAGCATTTT. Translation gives CASSNHRGGNQPQHF.

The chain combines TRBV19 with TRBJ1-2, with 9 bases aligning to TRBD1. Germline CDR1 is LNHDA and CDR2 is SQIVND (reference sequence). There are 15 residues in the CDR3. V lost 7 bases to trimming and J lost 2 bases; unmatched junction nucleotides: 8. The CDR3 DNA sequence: TGTGCCAGTATCGACCCGGGACAGGGAAACTATGGCTACACCTTC. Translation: CASIDPGQGNYGYTF.

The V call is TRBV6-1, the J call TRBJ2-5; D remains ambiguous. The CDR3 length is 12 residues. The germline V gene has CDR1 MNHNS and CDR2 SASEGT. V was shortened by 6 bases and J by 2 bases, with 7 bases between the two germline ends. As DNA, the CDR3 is TGTGCCAGCAGCGCTATACAAGAGACCCAGTACTTC. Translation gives CASSAIQETQYF.

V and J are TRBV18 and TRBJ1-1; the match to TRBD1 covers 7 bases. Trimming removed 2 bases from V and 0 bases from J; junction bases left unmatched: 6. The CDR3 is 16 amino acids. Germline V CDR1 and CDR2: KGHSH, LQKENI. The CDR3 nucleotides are TGTGCCAGCTCACCAAGACAGGGAGGAATGAACACTGAAGCTTTCTTT. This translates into CASSPRQGGMNTEAFF.

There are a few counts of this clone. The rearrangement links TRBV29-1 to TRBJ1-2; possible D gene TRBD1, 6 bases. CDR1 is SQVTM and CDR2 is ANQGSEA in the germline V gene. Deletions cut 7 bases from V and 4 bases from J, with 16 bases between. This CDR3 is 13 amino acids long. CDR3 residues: CSAGPGDLYGYTF. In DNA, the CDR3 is TGCAGCGCCGGACCAGGGGACCTCTATGGCTACACCTTC.

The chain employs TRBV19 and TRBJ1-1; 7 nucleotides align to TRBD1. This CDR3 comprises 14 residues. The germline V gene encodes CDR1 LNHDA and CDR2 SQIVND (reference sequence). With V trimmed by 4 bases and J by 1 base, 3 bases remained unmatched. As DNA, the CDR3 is TGTGCCAGTAGTACCGGACAGGAGAACACTGAAGCTTTCTTT. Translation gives CASSTGQENTEAFF.

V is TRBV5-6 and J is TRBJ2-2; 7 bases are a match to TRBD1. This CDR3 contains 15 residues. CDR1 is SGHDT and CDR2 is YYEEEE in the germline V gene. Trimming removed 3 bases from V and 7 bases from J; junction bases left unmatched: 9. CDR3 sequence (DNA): TGTGCCAGCAGCTCGGGACAGATGTTTAACGGGGAGCTGTTTTTT. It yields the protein CASSSGQMFNGELFF. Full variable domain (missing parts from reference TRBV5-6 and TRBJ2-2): DAGVTQSPTHLIKTRGQQVTLRCSPKSGHDTVSWYQQALGQGPQFIFQYYEEEERQRGNFPDRFSGHQFPNYSSELNVNALLLGDSALYLCASSSGQMFNGELFFGEGSRLTVL.

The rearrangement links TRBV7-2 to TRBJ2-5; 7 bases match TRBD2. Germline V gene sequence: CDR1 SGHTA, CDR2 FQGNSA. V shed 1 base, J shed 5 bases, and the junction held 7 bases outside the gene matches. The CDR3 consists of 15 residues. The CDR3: CASSLGRGREETQYF. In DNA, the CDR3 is TGTGCCAGCAGCTTAGGCCGCGGGCGGGAGGAGACCCAGTACTTC.